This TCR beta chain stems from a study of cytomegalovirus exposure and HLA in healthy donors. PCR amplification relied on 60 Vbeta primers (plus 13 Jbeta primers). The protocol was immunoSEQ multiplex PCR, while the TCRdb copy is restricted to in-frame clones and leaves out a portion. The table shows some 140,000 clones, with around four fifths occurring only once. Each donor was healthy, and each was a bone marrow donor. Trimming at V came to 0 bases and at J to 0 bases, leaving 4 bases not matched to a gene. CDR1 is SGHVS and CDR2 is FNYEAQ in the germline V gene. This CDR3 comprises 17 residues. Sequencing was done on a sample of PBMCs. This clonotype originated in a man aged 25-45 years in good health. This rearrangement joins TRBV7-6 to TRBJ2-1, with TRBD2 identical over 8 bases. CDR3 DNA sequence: TGTGCCAGCAGCTTAGCGTCGAGCGGGAGCTCCTACAATGAGCAGTTCTTC. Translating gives CASSLASSGSSYNEQFF.